The 17 T cell receptor beta chains in this list originate from one sample, sequenced in a study of patients and donors after allogeneic stem cell transplantation. One entry per CDR3 protein, called by TCRdb with MiXCR from the RT-PCR reads. The sample lists about a million distinct CDR3 sequences; 18% were seen once. Sequenced material: blood, either unsorted or a sorted T cell fraction (not recorded which). These receptor sequences come from a human donor who was either an allogeneic HSCT recipient or a stem cell or donor lymphocyte infusion donor (not recorded which). It is not recorded whose cells these are; they may come from a transplant donor.

For this clonotype: The junction and the germline gene differ at one end; a read error may be behind it. This chain links TRBV7-7 with TRBJ2-1; 13 positions match TRBD2. Germline assignment: CDR1 SSHAT and CDR2 FNYEAQ (reference sequence). This CDR3 is built from 15 residues. DNA for the CDR3: TGTGCTAGCAGCCTCACTAGCGGGGGGGCAAATGAGCAGTTCTTC. It codes for CASSLTSGGANEQFF.

The rearrangement links TRBV7-9 to TRBJ1-1, with D hard to call. V lost 3 bases and J 3 bases, leaving 8 bases between the germline ends. Germline V lookup: CDR1 SEHNR, CDR2 FQNEAQ (reference sequence). This CDR3 has 13 residues. CDR3 protein: CASSFRADTEAFF. The CDR3 bases are TGTGCCAGCAGCTTTAGGGCTGACACTGAAGCTTTCTTT.

The rearrangement links TRBV29-1 to TRBJ2-7; D is ambiguous. The CDR3 sequence is 16 residues long. V was trimmed by 0 bases and J by 1 base, leaving 16 bases between them. CDR1 and CDR2 (germline): SQVTM, ANQGSEA. CDR3 sequence reads: CSVEDPLGPTSYEQYF. The DNA for the CDR3 is TGCAGCGTTGAAGATCCTCTCGGGCCGACTTCCTACGAGCAGTACTTC.

This chain links TRBV5-1 with TRBJ1-1; a weak D match, TRBD1 (6 bases). V lost 10 bases and J 7 bases, leaving 11 bases between the germline ends. From germline, CDR1 is SGHRS and CDR2 YFSETQ. CDR3 length: 10 amino acids. CDR3 bases: TGCGCCGCCAACAGGGTTGAAGCTTTCTTT. It encodes CAANRVEAFF.

This clonotype was seen ten or more times. This chain uses TRBV20-1 with TRBJ1-2; maybe TRBD1 (6 bases). Per the germline V gene, CDR1 is DFQATT and CDR2 is SNEGSKA (reference sequence). CDR3 length: 12 residues. V lost 5 bases, J lost 4 bases, and 11 bases lay in between. The CDR3 nucleotides read TGCAGTGCTCGGGGACAAGTCTATGGCTACACCTTC. This sequence encodes CSARGQVYGYTF.

The chain joins TRBV15 to TRBJ2-7, with TRBD1 as a possible D gene (6 bases). V was clipped by 5 bases and J by 2 bases, with 28 bases between them. Germline V lookup: CDR1 LNHNV, CDR2 YYDKDF (reference sequence). The CDR3 consists of 19 residues. This CDR3 reads CATSPDFSVGTRVPYEQYF. CDR3 coding DNA: TGTGCCACCAGCCCTGATTTCTCAGTAGGGACAAGGGTTCCCTACGAGCAGTACTTC.

The rearrangement uses TRBV9 and TRBJ2-3, with 11 nucleotides matching TRBD2. The CDR3 extends over 18 amino acids. Losses at the gene ends were 3 bases for V and 1 base for J; bases not matched to a gene: 10. Looked up from germline, CDR1 is SGDLS and CDR2 is YYNGEE. CDR3 in DNA: TGTGCCAGCAGCGCGCGTACCGGGACTAGCGGCCGCACAGATACGCAGTATTTT. Translated, it gives CASSARTGTSGRTDTQYF.

The rearrangement links TRBV20-1 to TRBJ2-1; 10 positions match TRBD2. Germline V CDR1 and CDR2: DFQATT, SNEGSKA (reference sequence). Losses at the gene ends were 3 bases for V and 7 bases for J; bases not matched to a gene: 9. The CDR3 totals 15 residues. The CDR3 region has the DNA TGCAGTGCTAGTGTACGGACTAGCGGAAAGAATGAGCAGTTCTTC. It translates to CSASVRTSGKNEQFF.

This clonotype was picked up a small number of times. This chain joins TRBV6-5 and TRBJ1-1; the D is unclear. Germline CDR1 is MNHEY and CDR2 is SVGAGI. V lost 6 bases and J lost 0, with 11 bases in between. The CDR3 contains 14 residues. Here the CDR3 reads CASRYGNLNTEAFF. CDR3 nucleotides: TGTGCCAGCAGGTACGGGAATCTGAACACTGAAGCTTTCTTT.

This clonotype was counted between two and nine times. The gene calls are TRBV6-4 and TRBJ2-3, with 11 bases identical to TRBD2. V lost 6 bases to trimming and J lost 5 bases; unmatched junction nucleotides: 4. The CDR3 extends over 14 amino acids. Germline CDR1 MRHNA, CDR2 SNTAGT. CDR3 residues: CASSRTSGLDTQYF. DNA of the CDR3: TGTGCCAGCAGCAGGACTAGCGGGTTAGATACGCAGTATTTT.

The J gene is TRBJ2-7, the V gene TRBV19, with D unclear. V gave up 1 base and J gave up 2 bases, with 6 bases separating them. Germline CDR1 reads LNHDA; CDR2 reads SQIVND (reference sequence). This CDR3 has 13 amino acids. CDR3 in amino acids: CASSIAVAYEQYF. CDR3 bases: TGTGCCAGTAGTATAGCCGTAGCCTACGAGCAGTACTTC.

This clonotype came up many times. The chain recombines TRBV5-1 with TRBJ2-1, with 12 bases lining up with TRBD2. The CDR3 consists of 16 residues. Unmatched junction bases numbered 3, after V lost 4 bases and J lost 1 base. Germline V gene data show CDR1 as SGHRS and CDR2 as YFSETQ. CDR3 protein: CASSPTSGGSYNEQFF. The CDR3 bases are TGCGCCAGCAGCCCAACTAGCGGGGGGTCCTACAATGAGCAGTTCTTC. Full variable domain (missing parts from reference TRBV5-1 and TRBJ2-1): KAGVTQTPRYLIKTRGQQVTLSCSPISGHRSVSWYQQTPGQGLQFLFEYFSETQRNKGNFPGRFSGRQFSNSRSEMNVSTLELGDSALYLCASSPTSGGSYNEQFFGPGTRLTVL.

V and J are TRBV20-1 and TRBJ1-1; D unresolved. The germline gives CDR1 DFQATT, CDR2 SNEGSKA (reference sequence). CDR3 length: 15 amino acids. Trimming removed 0 bases from V and 4 bases from J, with 15 bases in between. CDR3 loop: CSARDSVWRSTEAFF. The CDR3 coding sequence is TGCAGTGCTAGAGATTCCGTGTGGCGAAGCACTGAAGCTTTCTTT.

The J gene is TRBJ2-2, the V gene TRBV29-1; D not certain. CDR3 length equals 13 residues. Trimming left V 1 base short and J 4 bases short, with 7 bases between. Per germline, CDR1 SQVTM and CDR2 ANQGSEA. CDR3 in DNA: TGCAGCGTTGAAGCCCCCCTCACCGGGGAGCTGTTTTTT. Translated: CSVEAPLTGELFF.

This chain connects TRBV12-3 or TRBV12-4 to TRBJ1-2; no firm D call. V was cut by 6 bases and J by 5 bases, with 13 bases left in between. The CDR3 is 13 amino acids. In DNA form, the CDR3 reads TGTGCCAGCAGGCGAGAGTACGGGTATGGCTACACCTTC. Translation: CASRREYGYGYTF.

This clonotype appeared many times. The chain combines TRBV5-6 with TRBJ2-2; tentatively, D is TRBD2 (5 bases). The CDR3 length is 13 residues. Deletions cut 3 bases from V and 7 bases from J, with 10 bases between. CDR1 and CDR2 from the germline V gene are SGHDT and YYEEEE. Here the CDR3 DNA reads TGTGCCAGCAGCTCCCTCGGAGGCGGGGAGCTGTTTTTT. Translated: CASSSLGGGELFF.

This clonotype was counted between two and nine times. This rearrangement joins TRBV11-2 to TRBJ2-6, with D unresolved. Trimming pared 2 bases from V and 0 bases from J, leaving 11 bases between. Germline V CDR1 and CDR2: SGHAT, FQNNGV. This CDR3 contains 17 residues. The CDR3 nucleotides read TGTGCCAGCAGCTTATTTTATCCCAGCTCTGGGGCCAACGTCCTGACTTTC. Amino acid sequence: CASSLFYPSSGANVLTF.